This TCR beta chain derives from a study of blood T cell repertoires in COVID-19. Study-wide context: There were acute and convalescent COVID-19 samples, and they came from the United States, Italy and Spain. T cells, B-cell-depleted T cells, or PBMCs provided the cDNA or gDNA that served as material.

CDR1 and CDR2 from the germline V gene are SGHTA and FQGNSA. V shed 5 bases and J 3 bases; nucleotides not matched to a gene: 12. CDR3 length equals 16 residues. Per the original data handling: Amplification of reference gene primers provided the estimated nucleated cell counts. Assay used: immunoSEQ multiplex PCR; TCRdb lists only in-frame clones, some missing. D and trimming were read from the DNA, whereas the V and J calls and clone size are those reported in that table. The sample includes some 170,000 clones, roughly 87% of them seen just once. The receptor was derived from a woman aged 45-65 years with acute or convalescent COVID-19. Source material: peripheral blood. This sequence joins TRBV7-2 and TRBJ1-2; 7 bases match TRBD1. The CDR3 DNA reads TGTGCCAGCAGCGGAGGGACAGCGGGGGACTACTATGGCTACACCTTC. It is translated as CASSGGTAGDYYGYTF.